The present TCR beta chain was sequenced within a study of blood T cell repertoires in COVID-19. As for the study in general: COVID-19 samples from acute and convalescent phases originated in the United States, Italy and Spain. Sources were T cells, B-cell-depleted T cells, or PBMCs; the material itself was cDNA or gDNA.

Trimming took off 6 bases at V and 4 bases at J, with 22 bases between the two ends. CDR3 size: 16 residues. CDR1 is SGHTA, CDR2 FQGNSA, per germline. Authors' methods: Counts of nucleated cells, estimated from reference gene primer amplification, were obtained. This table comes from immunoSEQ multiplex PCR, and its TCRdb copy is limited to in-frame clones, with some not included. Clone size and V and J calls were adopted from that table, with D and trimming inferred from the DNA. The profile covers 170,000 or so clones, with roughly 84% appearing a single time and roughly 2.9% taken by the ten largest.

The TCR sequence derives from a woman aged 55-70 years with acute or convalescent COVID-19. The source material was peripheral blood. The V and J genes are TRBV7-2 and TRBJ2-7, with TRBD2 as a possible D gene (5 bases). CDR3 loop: CASSPEGRRVPYEQYF. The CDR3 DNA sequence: TGTGCCAGCAGTCCTGAGGGCCGCAGAGTCCCTTACGAGCAGTACTTC.